The TCR beta chain under discussion was sequenced for a study of OX40 agonist ivuxolimab in advanced cancers. Looking at the study overall: Each dose-escalation patient presented with hepatocellular carcinoma, melanoma, renal cell or head and neck cancer.

Unmatched junction bases numbered 0, after V lost 1 base and J lost 1 base. The CDR3 loop spans 15 amino acids. Germline CDR1 LGHNA, CDR2 YSLEER. Data came from immunoSEQ multiplex PCR; TCRdb stores just in-frame clones and leaves some out. The table has about 40,000 clones, roughly 84% seen once. The material sequenced was CD4+ or CD8+ T cells sorted from blood, taken in a trial of the OX40 agonist ivuxolimab. The rearrangement uses TRBV4-3 and TRBJ2-3, with 9 bases matching TRBD1. The clonotype originates from an adult with an advanced solid tumor such as melanoma, head and neck, liver or kidney cancer. The chain's CDR3 is CASSQGDRGTDTQYF. The CDR3 DNA follows: TGCGCCAGCAGCCAAGGGGACAGGGGCACAGATACGCAGTATTTT.